What follows is one T cell receptor (beta chain) and its context. Antigen specificity is unknown. The data belong to a study of cytomegalovirus exposure and HLA in healthy donors. Study background: Out of approximately 170 million T cells, an earlier analysis found about 100 million unique TCR beta sequences in total.

Overall study results and limits: As a later analysis showed, several of the most significant clusters appeared to be linked to common viral pathogens.

V shed 0 bases, J shed 9 bases, and the junction held 6 bases outside the gene matches. The CDR3 is 14 residues long. Germline values: CDR1 SGHRS, CDR2 YFSETQ. With 60 Vbeta and 13 Jbeta primers, the PCR was carried out. The table came from immunoSEQ multiplex PCR; TCRdb's copy has only in-frame clones and leaves some out. The profile shows some 150,000 clones, less than 85% of them singletons. Sequencing used PBMCs. This receptor was obtained from a man between 60 and 75 years old in good health and CMV-seronegative. V gene TRBV5-1 combines with J gene TRBJ1-5, with 7 bases lining up with TRBD1. In DNA form, the CDR3 reads TGCGCCAGCAGCTTGGGGGACAGAAAAGGGCCCCAGCATTTT. Translated, it gives CASSLGDRKGPQHF.